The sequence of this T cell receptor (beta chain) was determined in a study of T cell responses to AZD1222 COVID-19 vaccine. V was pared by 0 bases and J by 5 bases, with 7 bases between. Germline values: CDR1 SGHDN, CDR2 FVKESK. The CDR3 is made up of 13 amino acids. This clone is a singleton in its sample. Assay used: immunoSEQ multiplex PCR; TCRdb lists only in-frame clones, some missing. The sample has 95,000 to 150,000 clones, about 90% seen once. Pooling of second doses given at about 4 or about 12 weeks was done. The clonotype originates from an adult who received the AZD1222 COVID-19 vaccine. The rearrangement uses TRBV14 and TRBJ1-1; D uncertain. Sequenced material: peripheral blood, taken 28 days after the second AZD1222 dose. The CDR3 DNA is TGTGCCAGCAGCCAAGATCTTTGGACTGAAGCTTTCTTT. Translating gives CASSQDLWTEAFF.